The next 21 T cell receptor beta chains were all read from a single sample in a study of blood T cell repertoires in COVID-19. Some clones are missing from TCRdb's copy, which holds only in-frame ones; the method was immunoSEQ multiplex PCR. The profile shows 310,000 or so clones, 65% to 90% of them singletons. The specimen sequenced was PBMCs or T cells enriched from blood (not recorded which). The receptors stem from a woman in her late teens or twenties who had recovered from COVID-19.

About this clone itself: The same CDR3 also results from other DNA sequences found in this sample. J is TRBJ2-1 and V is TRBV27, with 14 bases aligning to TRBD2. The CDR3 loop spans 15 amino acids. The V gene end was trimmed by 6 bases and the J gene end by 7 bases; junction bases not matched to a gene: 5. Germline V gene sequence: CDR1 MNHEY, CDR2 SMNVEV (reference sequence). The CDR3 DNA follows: TGTGCCAGCAGCTTGGGACTAGCGGGAGTGAATGAGCAGTTCTTC. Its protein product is CASSLGLAGVNEQFF.

In DNA, the CDR3 is TGTGCCACCAATAATCCGGGACAGGGAGGAGGGGAGCTGTTTTTT. This translates into CATNNPGQGGGELFF. V and J are TRBV10-3 and TRBJ2-2; 9 bases match TRBD1. The length of the CDR3 is 15 residues. V shed 10 bases, J shed 8 bases, and the junction held 14 bases outside the gene matches. Germline V gives CDR1 ENHRY, CDR2 SYGVKD.

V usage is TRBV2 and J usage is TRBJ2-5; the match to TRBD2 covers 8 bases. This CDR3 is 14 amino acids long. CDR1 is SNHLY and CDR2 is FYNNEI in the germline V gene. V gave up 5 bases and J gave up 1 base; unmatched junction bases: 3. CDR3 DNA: TGTGCCAGCAGTAGCGGGGGTACCCAAGAGACCCAGTACTTC. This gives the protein CASSSGGTQETQYF.

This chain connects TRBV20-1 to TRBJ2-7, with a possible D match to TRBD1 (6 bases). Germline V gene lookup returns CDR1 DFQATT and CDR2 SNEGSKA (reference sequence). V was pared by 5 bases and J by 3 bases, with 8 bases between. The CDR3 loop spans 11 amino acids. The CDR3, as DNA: TGCAGTGCTGTGGACAGCTACGAGCAGTACTTC. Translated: CSAVDSYEQYF.

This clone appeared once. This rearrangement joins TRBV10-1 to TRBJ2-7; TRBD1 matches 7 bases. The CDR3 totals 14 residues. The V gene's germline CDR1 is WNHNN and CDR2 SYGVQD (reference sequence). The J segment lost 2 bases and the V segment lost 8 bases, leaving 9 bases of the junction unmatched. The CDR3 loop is CASRNGDSPYEQYF. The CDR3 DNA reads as TGCGCCAGCCGGAATGGGGACAGTCCCTACGAGCAGTACTTC.

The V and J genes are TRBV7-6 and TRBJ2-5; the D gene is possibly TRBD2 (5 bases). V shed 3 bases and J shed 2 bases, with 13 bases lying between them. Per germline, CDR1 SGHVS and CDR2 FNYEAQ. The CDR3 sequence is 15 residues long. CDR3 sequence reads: CASSLRARDQETQYF. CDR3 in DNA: TGTGCCAGCAGCTTGAGGGCGAGGGATCAAGAGACCCAGTACTTC.

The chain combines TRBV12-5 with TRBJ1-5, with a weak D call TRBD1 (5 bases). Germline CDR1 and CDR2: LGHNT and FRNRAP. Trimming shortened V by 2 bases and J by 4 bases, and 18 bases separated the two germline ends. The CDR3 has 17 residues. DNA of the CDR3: TGTGCTAGTGGTTTGCGGACCCTGGGGGGGGAAAATCAGCCCCAGCATTTT. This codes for CASGLRTLGGENQPQHF.

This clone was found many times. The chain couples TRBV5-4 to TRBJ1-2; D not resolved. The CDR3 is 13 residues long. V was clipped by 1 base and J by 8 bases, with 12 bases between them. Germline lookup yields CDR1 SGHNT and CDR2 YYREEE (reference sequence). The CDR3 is CASSLSGRLGYTF. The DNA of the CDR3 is TGTGCCAGCAGCTTGTCCGGGAGGCTCGGCTACACCTTC.

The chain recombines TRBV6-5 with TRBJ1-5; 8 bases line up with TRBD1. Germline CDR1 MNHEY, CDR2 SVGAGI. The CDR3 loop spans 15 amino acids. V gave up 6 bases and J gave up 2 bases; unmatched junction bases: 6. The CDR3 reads CASRRTGRRNQPQHF. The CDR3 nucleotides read TGTGCCAGCAGGCGGACAGGGAGACGCAATCAGCCCCAGCATTTT.

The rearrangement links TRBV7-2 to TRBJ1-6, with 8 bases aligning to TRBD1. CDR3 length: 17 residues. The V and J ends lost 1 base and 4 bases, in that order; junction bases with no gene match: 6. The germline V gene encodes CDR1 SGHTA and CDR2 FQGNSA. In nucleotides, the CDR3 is TGTGCCAGCAGCTTAGTTTTTCGGGACAGGTATAATTCACCCCTCCACTTT. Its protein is CASSLVFRDRYNSPLHF.

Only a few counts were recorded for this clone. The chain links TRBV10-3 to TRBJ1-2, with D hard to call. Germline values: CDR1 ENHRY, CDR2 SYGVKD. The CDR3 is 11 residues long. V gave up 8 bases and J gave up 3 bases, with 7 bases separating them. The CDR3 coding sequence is TGTGCCATCTCTAGAGACTATGGCTACACCTTC. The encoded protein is CAISRDYGYTF.

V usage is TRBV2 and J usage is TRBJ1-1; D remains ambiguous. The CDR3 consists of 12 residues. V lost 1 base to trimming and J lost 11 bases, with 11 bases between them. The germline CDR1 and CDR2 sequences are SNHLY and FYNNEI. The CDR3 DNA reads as TGTGCCAGCAGTGAAGGCTCGCGGTGGGCTTTCTTT. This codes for CASSEGSRWAFF. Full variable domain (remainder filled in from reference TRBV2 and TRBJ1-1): EPEVTQTPSHQVTQMGQEVILRCVPISNHLYFYWYRQILGQKVEFLVSFYNNEISEKSEIFDDQFSVERPDGSNFTLKIRSTKLEDSAMYFCASSEGSRWAFFGQGTRLTVV.

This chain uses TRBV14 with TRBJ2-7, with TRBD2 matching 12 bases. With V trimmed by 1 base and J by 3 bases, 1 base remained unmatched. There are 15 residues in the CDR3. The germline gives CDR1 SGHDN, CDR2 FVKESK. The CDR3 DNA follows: TGTGCCAGCAGCCAAGGGACTAGCGGGGTCTACGAGCAGTACTTC. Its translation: CASSQGTSGVYEQYF.

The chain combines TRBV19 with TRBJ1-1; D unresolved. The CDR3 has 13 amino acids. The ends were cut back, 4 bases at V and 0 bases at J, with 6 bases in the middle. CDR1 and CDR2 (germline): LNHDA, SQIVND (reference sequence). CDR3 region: CASSTVMNTEAFF. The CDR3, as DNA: TGTGCCAGTAGTACGGTTATGAACACTGAAGCTTTCTTT.

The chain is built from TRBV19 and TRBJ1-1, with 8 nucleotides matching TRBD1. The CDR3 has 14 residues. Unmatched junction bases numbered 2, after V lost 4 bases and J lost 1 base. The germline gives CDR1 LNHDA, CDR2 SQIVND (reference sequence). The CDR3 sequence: CASSTGQGNTEAFF. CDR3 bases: TGTGCCAGTAGTACCGGACAGGGGAACACTGAAGCTTTCTTT.

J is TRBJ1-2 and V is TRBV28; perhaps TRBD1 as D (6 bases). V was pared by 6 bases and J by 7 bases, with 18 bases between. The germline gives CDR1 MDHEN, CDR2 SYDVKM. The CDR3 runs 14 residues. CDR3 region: CASRYTGLAGGYTF. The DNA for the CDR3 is TGTGCCAGCAGATATACAGGGTTAGCCGGTGGCTACACCTTC.

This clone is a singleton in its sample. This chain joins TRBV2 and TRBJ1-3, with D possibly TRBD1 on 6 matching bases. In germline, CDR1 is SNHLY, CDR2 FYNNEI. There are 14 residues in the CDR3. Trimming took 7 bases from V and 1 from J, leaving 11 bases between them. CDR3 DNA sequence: TGTGCCAGCACGGGACAAAGGTCTGGAAACACCATATATTTT. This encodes CASTGQRSGNTIYF.

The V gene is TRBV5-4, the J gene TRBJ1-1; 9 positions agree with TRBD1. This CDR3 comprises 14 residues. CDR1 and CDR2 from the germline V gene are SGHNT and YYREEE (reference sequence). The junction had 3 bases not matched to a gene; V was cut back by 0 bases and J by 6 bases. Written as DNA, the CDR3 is TGTGCCAGCAGCTTGGACAGGGGGCAATCTGAAGCTTTCTTT. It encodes CASSLDRGQSEAFF.

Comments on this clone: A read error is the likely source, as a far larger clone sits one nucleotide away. The CDR3 loop is CASSLQGVSGNTIYF. The DNA of the CDR3 is TGTGCCAGCAGCTTACAGGGCGTCTCTGGAAACACCATATATTTT. V usage is TRBV14 and J usage is TRBJ1-3; D perhaps matches TRBD1 (6 bases). Trimming pared 5 bases from V and 0 bases from J, leaving 11 bases between. The CDR3 contains 15 residues. The germline gives CDR1 SGHDN, CDR2 FVKESK.

The CDR3 reads CASSLGTYSQETQYF. The DNA for the CDR3 is TGTGCCAGCAGCTTAGGGACATACTCCCAAGAGACCCAGTACTTC. The chain couples TRBV7-9 to TRBJ2-5; D is perhaps TRBD1 (5 bases). Germline V lookup: CDR1 SEHNR, CDR2 FQNEAQ (reference sequence). The CDR3 is made up of 15 amino acids. Trimming took off 1 base at V and 1 base at J, with 10 bases between the two ends.

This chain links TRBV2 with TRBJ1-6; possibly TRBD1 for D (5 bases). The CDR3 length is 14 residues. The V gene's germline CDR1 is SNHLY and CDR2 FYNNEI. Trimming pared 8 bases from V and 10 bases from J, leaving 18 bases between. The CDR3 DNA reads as TGTGCCAGCTTTATGGGGGGGTCTGGATCACCCCTCCACTTT. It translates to CASFMGGSGSPLHF.